The rows below give T cell receptor beta chains drawn from one sample of a study of siplizumab effects on memory and regulatory T cells. Sequencing was performed with immunoSEQ multiplex PCR; in TCRdb, only in-frame clones are kept and a portion is missing. The data contain about 27,000 clones, roughly 84% of them singletons. Sequenced input: memory CD4+ T cells sorted from blood. The receptor set was obtained from a human donor in good health. CDR3s include the opening cysteine and the closing phenylalanine or tryptophan.

J: TRBJ1-1
V: TRBV12-5
CDR3: CASGLGPPPEAFF

J: TRBJ2-1
V: TRBV7-8
CDR3: CASSQREREREQFF

J: TRBJ2-1
V: TRBV29-1
CDR3: CSVEQDSGNEQFF

J: TRBJ1-1
V: TRBV2
CDR3: CASSDDRIGNTEAFF

J: TRBJ1-3
V: TRBV25-1
CDR3: CASSEQSSGNTIYF

J: TRBJ2-1
V: TRBV10-1
CDR3: CASSDPSGNEQFF

J: TRBJ2-7
V: TRBV9
CDR3: CASSVDPSAGYEQYF

J: TRBJ1-6
V: TRBV10-3
CDR3: CAISESAGYNSPLHF

J: TRBJ1-2
V: TRBV4-1
CDR3: CASSQAGTDYGYTF

J: TRBJ2-2
V: TRBV9
CDR3: CASSEGLAGATGELFF

J: TRBJ2-1
V: TRBV5-4
CDR3: CASSLVGEIAEQFF

J: TRBJ2-5
V: TRBV7-7
CDR3: CASSLVAGRTQYF

J: TRBJ2-2
V: TRBV7-6
CDR3: CASSGGDWSGGTGELFF

J: TRBJ2-1
V: TRBV2
CDR3: CASGQGFIEQFF

J: TRBJ2-1
V: TRBV27
CDR3: CASSPSEGSYNEQFF

J: TRBJ2-2
V: TRBV7-7
CDR3: CASSSATPKGTGELFF

J: TRBJ2-7
V: TRBV18
CDR3: CASSPQGHRSYEQYF

J: TRBJ2-7
V: TRBV15
CDR3: CATSRKERTGRSYEQYF

J: TRBJ2-1
V: TRBV9
CDR3: CASSGQTDSSYNEQFF

J: TRBJ2-5
V: TRBV5-4
CDR3: CASSPPGETQYF

J: TRBJ2-7
V: TRBV6-5
CDR3: CASRTPRGEQYF

J: TRBJ2-1
V: TRBV27
CDR3: CATRTGAQFEQFF

J: TRBJ1-3
V: TRBV5-1
CDR3: CASSLGEVGGNTIYF

J: TRBJ1-5
V: TRBV18
CDR3: CASSLGQGNQPQHF

J: TRBJ1-4
V: TRBV30
CDR3: CAWSVQGEINEKLFF

J: TRBJ2-1
V: TRBV11-1
CDR3: CASSLGLWSEQFF

J: TRBJ1-2
V: TRBV13
CDR3: CASSLEGYGYTF

J: TRBJ2-2
V: TRBV10-3
CDR3: CAISEGTGYAGELFF

J: TRBJ2-7
V: TRBV6-6
CDR3: CASTPGQGVHEQYF

J: TRBJ2-7
V: TRBV28
CDR3: CASSPRTSGNYEQYF

J: TRBJ2-3
V: TRBV7-3
CDR3: CASCPGQGRTDTQYF

J: TRBJ1-4
V: TRBV2
CDR3: CASSEDWGEDEKLFF

J: TRBJ2-7
V: TRBV5-5
CDR3: CASSPRQGPYEQYF

J: TRBJ1-6
V: TRBV30
CDR3: CAWNKPGTGYSPLHF

J: TRBJ2-5
V: TRBV7-6
CDR3: CASSLAGTSEETQYF

J: TRBJ1-3
V: TRBV6-1
CDR3: CASSEATRLSGNTIYF

J: TRBJ1-1
V: TRBV5-1
CDR3: CASSKRTGSKNTEAFF

J: TRBJ2-3
V: TRBV30
CDR3: CAWSRTSGSDTQYF

J: TRBJ2-1
V: TRBV4-1
CDR3: CASSQGLAPNEQFF

J: TRBJ1-1
V: TRBV6-4
CDR3: CASSELAGTEAFF

J: TRBJ2-1
V: TRBV4-1
CDR3: CASSRARDISYNEQFF

J: TRBJ2-6
V: TRBV27
CDR3: CASSSRRGRDRDSGANVLTF

J: TRBJ1-1
V: TRBV7-2
CDR3: CASRWTGGTEAFF

J: TRBJ1-2
V: TRBV2
CDR3: CASSGLPLGILNYGYTF

J: TRBJ2-3
V: TRBV4-3
CDR3: CASSQDYRSWDTQYF

J: TRBJ2-1
V: TRBV7-2
CDR3: CASTFERRDEQFF

J: TRBJ1-2
V: TRBV25-1
CDR3: CASSALGVGYTF

J: TRBJ2-5
V: TRBV5-4
CDR3: CASSGTSQETQYF

J: TRBJ2-3
V: TRBV4-2
CDR3: CASSLGLAGSADTQYF

J: TRBJ1-3
V: TRBV4-2
CDR3: CASSRDRGTIYF

J: TRBJ1-4
V: TRBV29-1
CDR3: CSVVKIGGEKLFF

J: TRBJ2-6
V: TRBV12-2
CDR3: CASRICQGPGANVLTF

J: TRBJ2-5
V: TRBV6-5
CDR3: CASRKTGGGAETQYF